This TCR beta chain emerged from a study of cytotoxic CD8 clonotypes in ibrutinib-treated CLL. Background on the study: Outcomes included approximately 25 partial and 2 complete responses; after median 68 months, roughly 14 stayed remitted and around 12 progressed.

TCR beta libraries used 2 to 2.5 micrograms of genomic DNA from cryopreserved PBMCs. The CDR3 covers 13 residues. Germline V lookup: CDR1 MGHRA, CDR2 YSYEKL. V was clipped by 0 bases and J by 5 bases, with 8 bases between them. TCRdb's copy holds only in-frame clones and misses some; the assay was immunoSEQ multiplex PCR. The data contain around 20,000 clones, about 68% of them singletons. The sample consisted of PBMCs, taken before ibrutinib treatment. The TCR was taken from a human donor with chronic lymphocytic leukemia. The genes are TRBV4-1 and TRBJ2-7; D is possibly TRBD2 (6 bases). The CDR3 sequence is CASSQETRDEQYF. The CDR3 DNA is TGCGCCAGCAGCCAAGAGACTAGGGACGAGCAGTACTTC.